This is a list of T cell receptor beta chains from one sample in a study of cytomegalovirus exposure and HLA in healthy donors. Data came from immunoSEQ multiplex PCR; TCRdb stores just in-frame clones and leaves some out. The sample consists of 90,000 to 150,000 clones, roughly 90% of them appearing once. The material sequenced was PBMCs. These receptors came from a young woman in good health and CMV-seropositive. CDR3s include the opening cysteine and the closing phenylalanine or tryptophan. The order of the fields is clone size, J gene, V gene, D gene, CDR3 DNA, CDR3 protein. A D gene is named only where the DNA matches it firmly. Clone size is not always given. Where it is, it says once, few, many or a class for expanded clones.

once | TRBJ2-5 | TRBV11-3 | . | TGTGCCAGCAGCTTCGGATTGCGGAGACAAGAGACCCAGTACTTC | CASSFGLRRQETQYF
. | TRBJ2-3 | TRBV5-1 | TRBD2 | TGCGCCAGCAGCTTGGACTTGCGGGGGAACACAGATACGCAGTATTTT | CASSLDLRGNTDTQYF
. | TRBJ2-7 | TRBV7-9 | TRBD1 | TGTGCCAGCAGCCCCACGGGACAGCACGAGCAGTACTTC | CASSPTGQHEQYF
. | TRBJ2-6 | TRBV21-1 | . | TGTGCCAGCAGCAGGACTAGCGGGAACGGCTCTGGGGCCAACGTCCTGACTTTC | CASSRTSGNGSGANVLTF
. | TRBJ2-6 | TRBV7-3 | . | TGTGCCAGCAGCTCCCATCTACAGGGTTCCCCTGGGGCCAACGTCCTGACTTTC | CASSSHLQGSPGANVLTF
. | TRBJ2-5 | TRBV4-1 | . | TGCGCCAGCAGCCTAGCGGCCCAAGAGACCCAGTACTTC | CASSLAAQETQYF
. | TRBJ2-3 | TRBV11-3 | TRBD1 | TGTGCCAGCAGCTCGGGAAACCGGGACAGGGGAGGAGATACGCAGTATTTT | CASSSGNRDRGGDTQYF
. | TRBJ2-3 | TRBV13 | . | TGTGCCAGCGGCGGGGCGGGAGATACGCAGTATTTT | CASGGAGDTQYF
. | TRBJ2-7 | TRBV18 | TRBD2 | TGTGCCAGCTCACCACCGGCGGGAGGCGAGCAGTACTTC | CASSPPAGGEQYF
. | TRBJ1-2 | TRBV7-9 | TRBD1 | TGTGCCAGCAGCCGAGGGACAGGGCTTGGCTACACCTTC | CASSRGTGLGYTF
. | TRBJ2-3 | TRBV6-1 | . | TGTGCCAGCAGTTCTAGTCCCCGCACAGATACGCAGTATTTT | CASSSSPRTDTQYF
. | TRBJ2-1 | TRBV13 | TRBD2 | TGTGCCAGCAGCACCACGACGGGAGGTGAGCAGTTCTTC | CASSTTTGGEQFF
. | TRBJ2-3 | TRBV6-1 | TRBD2 | TGTGCCAGCAGTGAAACTAGCGGGGGGGCAGATACGCAGTATTTT | CASSETSGGADTQYF
once | TRBJ2-5 | TRBV5-6 | . | TGTGCCAGCAGCTTGTGGCCTATACCCCGGGGATCGCAAGAGACCCAGTACTTC | CASSLWPIPRGSQETQYF
. | TRBJ1-1 | TRBV2 | TRBD1 | TGTGCCAGCAGCGATTCCGGGACAGGTTATATGAACACTGAAGCTTTCTTT | CASSDSGTGYMNTEAFF
. | TRBJ2-5 | TRBV2 | . | TGTGCCAGCAGTGAAGGGAGGTCCCAAGAGACCCAGTACTTC | CASSEGRSQETQYF
. | TRBJ1-2 | TRBV6-1 | . | TGTGCCAGCACCGCGAGGTTCAGGGGTTGGGATGGCTACACCTTC | CASTARFRGWDGYTF
. | TRBJ2-7 | TRBV18 | TRBD1 | TGTGCCAGCTCACCACCGAGGGGACAGGGTAAAGTAGGGGAGCAGTACTTC | CASSPPRGQGKVGEQYF
. | TRBJ1-5 | TRBV19 | TRBD1 | TGTGCCAGTAGTCTACGACAGGGATCGAGCAATCAGCCCCAGCATTTT | CASSLRQGSSNQPQHF
. | TRBJ1-5 | TRBV15 | TRBD1 | TGTGCCACCAGCAGAGCTGGGACAGGCCTTCGCAATCAGCCCCAGCATTTT | CATSRAGTGLRNQPQHF
. | TRBJ1-1 | TRBV6-6 | . | TGTGCCAGCAGCTTGGGCTCTAACACTGAAGCTTTCTTT | CASSLGSNTEAFF
. | TRBJ1-1 | TRBV19 | TRBD1 | TGTGCCAGTAGGACCAGGACAGGGAGGGGGAACACTGAAGCTTTCTTT | CASRTRTGRGNTEAFF
. | TRBJ1-2 | TRBV28 | . | TGTGCCAGCCGAAGACCCAGGGGTGGCTACACCTTC | CASRRPRGGYTF
. | TRBJ2-1 | TRBV30 | TRBD2 | TGTGCCTTCGGGCTAGCGGGGGGGAATAAGCAGTTCTTC | CAFGLAGGNKQFF
. | TRBJ1-4 | TRBV6-1 | . | TGTGCCAGCAGTGAAGCAGGGACAAGCGACGAAAAACTGTTTTTT | CASSEAGTSDEKLFF
. | TRBJ1-2 | TRBV7-9 | . | TGTGCCAGCAGCTTAGGGGAGGACGGCTACACCTTC | CASSLGEDGYTF
. | TRBJ2-4 | TRBV5-6 | . | TGTGCCAGCAGCCGCGGGCTTGGGGTTGGCATTCAGTACTTC | CASSRGLGVGIQYF
. | TRBJ2-1 | TRBV5-8 | . | TGTGCCAGCAGAAGGGGTCCAGTCGACAATGAGCAGTTCTTC | CASRRGPVDNEQFF
. | TRBJ1-4 | TRBV5-6 | . | TGTGCCAGCAGCCCCTTGACCAACAGGGAAAAACTGTTTTTT | CASSPLTNREKLFF
. | TRBJ1-4 | TRBV6-6 | . | TGTGCCACCTCCCTGGAGGGGTGGTTTGCTGAAAAACTGTTTTTT | CATSLEGWFAEKLFF
. | TRBJ1-3 | TRBV7-9 | . | TGTGCCAGCAGCGGGGCGGTTAAGAACGGAAACACCATATATTTT | CASSGAVKNGNTIYF
. | TRBJ1-4 | TRBV30 | . | TGTGCCTGGATGGAGGTACAACCAGAGGAAAAACTGTTTTTT | CAWMEVQPEEKLFF
. | TRBJ2-1 | TRBV29-1 | TRBD2 | TGCAGCGCCGGACTAGGTTCCTATGAGCAGTTCTTC | CSAGLGSYEQFF
. | TRBJ1-3 | TRBV15 | . | TGTGCCACCAGCGGCGTTCCCGCAGGGTGGTACTCTGGAAACACCATATATTTT | CATSGVPAGWYSGNTIYF
. | TRBJ1-1 | TRBV4-3 | . | TGCGCCAGCAGCCAAGAAGCCAACGGGAACACTGAAGCTTTCTTT | CASSQEANGNTEAFF
. | TRBJ1-5 | TRBV27 | . | TGTGCCAGCAGTCACCTACAGGGCGGTCAGCCCCAGCATTTT | CASSHLQGGQPQHF
. | TRBJ2-4 | TRBV18 | TRBD1 | TGTGCCAGCTCACCCCAGGGGACAGGAAACATTCAGTACTTC | CASSPQGTGNIQYF
. | TRBJ2-7 | TRBV7-3 | . | TGTGCCAGCAGCTTATCCCCTCAAGGGGGCTACGAGCAGTACTTC | CASSLSPQGGYEQYF
. | TRBJ2-3 | TRBV5-1 | TRBD1 | TGCGCCAGCAGCTTGGGACTCGGGACAGGAGGCCCCACAGATACGCAGTATTTT | CASSLGLGTGGPTDTQYF
. | TRBJ2-6 | TRBV25-1 | . | TGTGCCAGCAGTGATGCCGGGAGCTCTGGGGCCAACGTCCTGACTTTC | CASSDAGSSGANVLTF
. | TRBJ1-6 | TRBV5-6 | TRBD1 | TGTGCCAGCAGCTTACCGGGACAGGGGCATTCACCCCTCCACTTT | CASSLPGQGHSPLHF
. | TRBJ1-1 | TRBV7-9 | . | TGTGCCAGCAGCCCAACACAGGGAAAGAACACTGAAGCTTTCTTT | CASSPTQGKNTEAFF